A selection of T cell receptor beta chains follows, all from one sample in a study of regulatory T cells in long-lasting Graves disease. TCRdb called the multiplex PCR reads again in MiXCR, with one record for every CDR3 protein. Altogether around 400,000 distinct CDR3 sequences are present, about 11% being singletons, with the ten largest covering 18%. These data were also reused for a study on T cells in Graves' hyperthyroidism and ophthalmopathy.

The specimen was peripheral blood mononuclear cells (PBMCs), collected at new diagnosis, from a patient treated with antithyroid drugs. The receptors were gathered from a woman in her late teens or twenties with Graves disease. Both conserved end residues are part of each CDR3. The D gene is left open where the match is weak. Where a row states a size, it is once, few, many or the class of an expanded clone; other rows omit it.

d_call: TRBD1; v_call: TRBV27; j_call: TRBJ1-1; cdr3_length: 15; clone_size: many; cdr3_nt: TGTGCCAGCAGTTTAAAACAGGGGGGGAACACTGAAGCTTTCTTT; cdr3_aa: CASSLKQGGNTEAFF
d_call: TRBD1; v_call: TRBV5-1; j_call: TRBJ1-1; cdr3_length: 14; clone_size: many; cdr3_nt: TGCGCCAGCAGCCCGGACAGGCTGAACACTGAAGCTTTCTTT; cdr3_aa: CASSPDRLNTEAFF
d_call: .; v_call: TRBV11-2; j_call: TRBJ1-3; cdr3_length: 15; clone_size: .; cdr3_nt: TGTGCCAGCAGCTTAAGCGGGACGGTCAGAAACACCATATATTTT; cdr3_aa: CASSLSGTVRNTIYF
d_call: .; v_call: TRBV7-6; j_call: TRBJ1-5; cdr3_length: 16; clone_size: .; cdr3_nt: TGTGCCAGCAGCTTAGGGGTTGGGGCCCACAATCAGCCCCAGCATTTT; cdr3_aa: CASSLGVGAHNQPQHF
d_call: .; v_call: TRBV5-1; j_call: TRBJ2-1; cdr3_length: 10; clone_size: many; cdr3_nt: TGCGCCAGCGCACCCTCGGAGCAGTTCTTC; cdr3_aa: CASAPSEQFF
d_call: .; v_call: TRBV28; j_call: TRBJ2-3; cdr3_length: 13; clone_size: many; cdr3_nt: TGTGCCAGCAGTCGGACAACTACAGATACGCAGTATTTT; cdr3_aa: CASSRTTTDTQYF
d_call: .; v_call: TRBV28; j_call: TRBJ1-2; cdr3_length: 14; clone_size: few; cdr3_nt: TGTGCCAGCAGTTTAGACCGGGGGGGCATTGGCTACACCTTC; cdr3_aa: CASSLDRGGIGYTF
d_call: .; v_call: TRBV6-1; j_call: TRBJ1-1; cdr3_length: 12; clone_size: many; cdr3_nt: TGTGCCAGCAGTGATTGGGACACTGAAGCTTTCTTT; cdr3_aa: CASSDWDTEAFF
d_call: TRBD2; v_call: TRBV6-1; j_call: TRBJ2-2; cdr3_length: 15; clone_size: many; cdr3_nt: TGTGCCAGCAGTCTAACTAGCGGCTACACCGGGGAGCTGTTTTTT; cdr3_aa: CASSLTSGYTGELFF
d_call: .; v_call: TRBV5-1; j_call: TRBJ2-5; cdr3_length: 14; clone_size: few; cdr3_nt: TGCGCCAGCAGCCGCGGACTCCCCGGGGAGACCCAGTACTTC; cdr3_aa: CASSRGLPGETQYF
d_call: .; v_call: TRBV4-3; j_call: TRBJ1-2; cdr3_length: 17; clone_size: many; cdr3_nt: TGCGCCAGCAGCCAAGATCTTGACTGGGACGGGGGCTATGGCTACACCTTC; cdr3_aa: CASSQDLDWDGGYGYTF
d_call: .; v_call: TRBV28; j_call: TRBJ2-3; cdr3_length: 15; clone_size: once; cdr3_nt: TGTGCCAACAGTCTGCCGGGGGCCCGCACAGATACGCAGTATTTT; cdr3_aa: CANSLPGARTDTQYF
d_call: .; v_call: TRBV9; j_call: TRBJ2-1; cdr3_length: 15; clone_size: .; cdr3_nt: TGTGCCAGCAGCGTAAAGGATTCCTCCTACAATGAGCAGTTCTTC; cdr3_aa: CASSVKDSSYNEQFF
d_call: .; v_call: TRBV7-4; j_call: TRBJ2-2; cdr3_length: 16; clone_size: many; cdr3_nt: TGTGCCAGCAGCTTATGCAGACAGGAAAACACCGGGGAGCTGTTTTTT; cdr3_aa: CASSLCRQENTGELFF
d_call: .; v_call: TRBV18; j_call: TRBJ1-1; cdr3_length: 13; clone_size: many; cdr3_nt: TGTGCCAGCTCACCCTTGGGGAGAGCTGAAGCTTTCTTT; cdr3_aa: CASSPLGRAEAFF
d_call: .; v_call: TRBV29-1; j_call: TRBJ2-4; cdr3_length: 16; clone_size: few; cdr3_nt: TGCAGCGTTGGCGGCAAGGGGGGGGGAGGAGGTATCATTCAGTACTTC; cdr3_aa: CSVGGKGGGGGIIQYF
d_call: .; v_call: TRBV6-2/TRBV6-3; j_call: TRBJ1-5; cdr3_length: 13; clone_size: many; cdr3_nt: TGTGCCAGCAGTTCTCGCATTAATCAGCCCCAGCATTTT; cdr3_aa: CASSSRINQPQHF
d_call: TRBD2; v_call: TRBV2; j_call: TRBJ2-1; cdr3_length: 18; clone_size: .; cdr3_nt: TGTGCCAGCAGGCCGACTAGCGGGAGGGCCGTCTACTACAATGAGCAGTTCTTC; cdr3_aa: CASRPTSGRAVYYNEQFF
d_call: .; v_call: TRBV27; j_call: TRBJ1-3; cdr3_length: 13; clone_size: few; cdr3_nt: TGTGCCAGCAGTGCGATAGCTGGAAACACCATATATTTT; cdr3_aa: CASSAIAGNTIYF
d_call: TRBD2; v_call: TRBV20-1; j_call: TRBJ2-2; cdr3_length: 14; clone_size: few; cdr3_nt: TGCAGTGCTCACCAAAGCGGGACTTACGGGGAGCTGTTTTTT; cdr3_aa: CSAHQSGTYGELFF
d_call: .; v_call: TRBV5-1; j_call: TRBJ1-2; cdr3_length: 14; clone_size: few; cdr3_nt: TGCGCCGGCAGCCCGGGGACGGCTCTCTATGGCTACACCTTC; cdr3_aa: CAGSPGTALYGYTF
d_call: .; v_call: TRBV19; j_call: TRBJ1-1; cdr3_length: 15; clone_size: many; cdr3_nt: TGTGCCAGTACCCCGCGGCAGGGAAAGGACACTGAAGCTTTCTTT; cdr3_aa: CASTPRQGKDTEAFF
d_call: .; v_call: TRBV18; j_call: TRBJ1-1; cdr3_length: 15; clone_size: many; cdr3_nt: TGTGCCAGCTCACCAGGGTTGCCAGTCGACACTGAAGCTTTCTTT; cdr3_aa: CASSPGLPVDTEAFF
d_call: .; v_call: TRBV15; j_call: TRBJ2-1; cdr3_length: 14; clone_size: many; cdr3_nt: TGTGCCACCAGCAGGCCAAAGTCCGGCAATGAGCAGTTCTTC; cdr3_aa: CATSRPKSGNEQFF
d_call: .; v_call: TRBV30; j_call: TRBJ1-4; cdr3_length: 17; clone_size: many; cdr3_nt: TGTGCCTGGAGTGTCGCGCATGCGTATATCGATAGTGAAAAACTGTTTTTT; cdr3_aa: CAWSVAHAYIDSEKLFF
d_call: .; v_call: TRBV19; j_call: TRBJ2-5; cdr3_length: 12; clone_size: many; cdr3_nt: TGTGCCAGTGGGGGAGTTCGGGAGACCCAGTACTTC; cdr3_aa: CASGGVRETQYF
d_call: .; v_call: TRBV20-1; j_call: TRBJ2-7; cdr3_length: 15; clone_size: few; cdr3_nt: TGCAGTGCTAGGGACCGGGACTTAGGCTCCTACGAGCAGTACTTC; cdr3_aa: CSARDRDLGSYEQYF
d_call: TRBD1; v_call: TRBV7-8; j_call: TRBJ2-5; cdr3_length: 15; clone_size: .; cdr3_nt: TGTGCCAGCAGCTTGCGGGACAGGGTTAAAGAGACCCAGTACTTC; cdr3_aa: CASSLRDRVKETQYF
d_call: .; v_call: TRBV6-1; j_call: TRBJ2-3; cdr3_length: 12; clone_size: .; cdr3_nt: TGTGCCAGCAGTCCCGAAGGGGTTACGCAGTATTTT; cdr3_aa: CASSPEGVTQYF
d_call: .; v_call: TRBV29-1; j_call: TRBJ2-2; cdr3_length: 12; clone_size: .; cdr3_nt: TGCAGCGTTCGGCAGAACACCGGGGAGCTGTTTTTT; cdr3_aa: CSVRQNTGELFF
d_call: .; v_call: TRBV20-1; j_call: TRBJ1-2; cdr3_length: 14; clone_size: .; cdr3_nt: TGCAGTGCCAACCCGGCCGGGGGGGGCTATGGCTACACCTTC; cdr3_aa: CSANPAGGGYGYTF
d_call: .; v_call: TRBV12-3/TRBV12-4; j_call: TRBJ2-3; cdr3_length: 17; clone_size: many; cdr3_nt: TGTGCCAGCAGCACCATCTCAGGGCTCCCAAGCACAGATACGCAGTATTTT; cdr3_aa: CASSTISGLPSTDTQYF
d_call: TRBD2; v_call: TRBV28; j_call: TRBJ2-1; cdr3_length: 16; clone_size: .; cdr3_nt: TGTGCCAGCGGGGCGGGGGGCGCTCAGGGGTACAATGAGCAGTTCTTC; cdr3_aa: CASGAGGAQGYNEQFF
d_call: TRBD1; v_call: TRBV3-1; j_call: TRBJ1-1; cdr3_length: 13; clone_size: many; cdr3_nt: TGTGCCAGCACCCAAACCGGGACAGGGAGTCCTTTCTTT; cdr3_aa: CASTQTGTGSPFF
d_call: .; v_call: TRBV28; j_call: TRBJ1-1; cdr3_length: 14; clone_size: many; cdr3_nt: TGTGCCAGCAGTTTGGGTGGGATTAACACTGAAGCTTTCTTT; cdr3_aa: CASSLGGINTEAFF
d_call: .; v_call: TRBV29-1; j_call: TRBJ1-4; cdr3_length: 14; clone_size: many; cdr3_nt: TGCAGCGCTGGGGGGGGGCCGGAGAATGAAAAACTGTTTTTT; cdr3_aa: CSAGGGPENEKLFF
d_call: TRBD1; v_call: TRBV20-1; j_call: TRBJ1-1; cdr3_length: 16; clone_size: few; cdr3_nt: TGCAGTGCTAGAGATGGGGCAGTGGGACAGCCCACTGAAGCTTTCTTT; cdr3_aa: CSARDGAVGQPTEAFF
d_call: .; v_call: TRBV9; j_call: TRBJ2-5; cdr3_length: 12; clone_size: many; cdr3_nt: TGTGCCAGCAGCGTTAGCCAAGAGACCCAGTACTTC; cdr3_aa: CASSVSQETQYF
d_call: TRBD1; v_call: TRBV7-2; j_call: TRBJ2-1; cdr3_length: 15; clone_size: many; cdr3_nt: TGTGCCAGCAGCTTATCCTGGACAGGTTACAATGAGCAGTTCTTC; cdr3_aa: CASSLSWTGYNEQFF
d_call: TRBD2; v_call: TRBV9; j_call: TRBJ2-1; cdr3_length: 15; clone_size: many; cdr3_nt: TGTGCCAGCAGCGTAGAACTAGCGGACTACAATGAGCAGTTCTTC; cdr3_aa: CASSVELADYNEQFF
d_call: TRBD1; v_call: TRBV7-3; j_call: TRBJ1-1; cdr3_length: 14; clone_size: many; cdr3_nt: TGTGCCAGCAGCTTAAGGGGACAGAGCACTGAAGCTTTCTTT; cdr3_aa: CASSLRGQSTEAFF
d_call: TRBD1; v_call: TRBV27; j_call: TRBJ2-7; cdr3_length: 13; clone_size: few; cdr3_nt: TGTGCCAGCAGTCAGACAGGGCCCTACGAGCAGTACTTC; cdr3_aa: CASSQTGPYEQYF